Following are 4 T cell receptor beta chains from one sample sequenced in a study of radiotherapy plus CTLA-4 blockade in lung cancer. TCRdb keeps only in-frame clones here, not all; method: immunoSEQ multiplex PCR. There are tens of thousands of clones in the sample; 78% occur only once, and roughly 22% lies in the top ten. The sample here was peripheral blood, taken from a patient treated with radiotherapy plus ipilimumab. The receptors were sampled from a human donor with non-small cell lung cancer whose response to radiotherapy plus ipilimumab could not be evaluated. Some clones in this sample may be carry-over from other donors' samples.

V and J are TRBV12-5 and TRBJ2-1; 9 bases fit TRBD1. With V trimmed by 1 base and J by 6 bases, 10 bases remained unmatched. The length of the CDR3 is 17 residues. Germline V lookup: CDR1 LGHNT, CDR2 FRNRAP. CDR3 sequence (DNA): TGTGCTAGTGGTTTGGCAAAGACAGGGGGTTGGGGCAATGAGCAGTTCTTC. This codes for CASGLAKTGGWGNEQFF.

This chain connects TRBV5-4 to TRBJ1-5; D ambiguous. The V gene's germline CDR1 is SGHNT and CDR2 YYREEE (reference sequence). The CDR3 totals 15 residues. Trimming removed 2 bases at V and 0 bases at J, with 9 bases between. CDR3 loop: CASSFGSYSNQPQHF. CDR3 bases: TGTGCCAGCAGCTTCGGGAGCTATAGCAATCAGCCCCAGCATTTT. Combining the CDR3 with reference TRBV5-4 and TRBJ1-5 gives the whole variable domain ETGVTQSPTHLIKTRGQQVTLRCSSQSGHNTVSWYQQALGQGPQFIFQYYREEENGRGNFPPRFSGLQFPNYSSELNVNALELDDSALYLCASSFGSYSNQPQHFGDGTRLSIL.

The chain is built from TRBV9 and TRBJ2-5; 10 bases fit TRBD1. The trim removed 4 bases at V and 2 bases at J, leaving 5 bases unmatched. This CDR3 spans 15 amino acids. Looked up from germline, CDR1 is SGDLS and CDR2 is YYNGEE. Written as DNA, the CDR3 is TGTGCCAGCAGCCCCCGGACAGGGGGACAAGAGACCCAGTACTTC. Its protein is CASSPRTGGQETQYF.

This clone was seen more than once but under ten times. The chain uses TRBV7-3 and TRBJ1-1; maybe TRBD1 (6 bases). CDR1 SGHTA and CDR2 FQGTGA come from the germline V gene. The CDR3 spans 13 residues. V dropped 5 bases and J dropped 4 bases, with 11 bases sitting between them. The CDR3 loop reads CASSSGQFTEAFF. CDR3 bases: TGTGCCAGCAGCAGCGGACAGTTCACTGAAGCTTTCTTT.